The rows below give T cell receptor beta chains drawn from one sample of a study of blood T cell repertoires in COVID-19. Profiling relied on immunoSEQ multiplex PCR, and the TCRdb table lists in-frame clones only, not all of them. The top ten hold 1.5% of the sample, which has around 250,000 clones, roughly 84% seen once. Sequenced sample: peripheral blood. Receptors were obtained from a woman aged 40 to 50 who had recovered from COVID-19. The CDR3 runs from the conserved cysteine through the conserved F or W. Each record gives: clone size, D gene, J gene, V gene, CDR3 protein, CDR3 DNA. D genes are given only for firm matches. Rows may omit the clone size; those that give it use once, few, many or a size class.

few,.,TRBJ1-2,TRBV20-1,CSASAGARVGYTF,TGCAGTGCTAGTGCAGGGGCTAGGGTTGGCTACACCTTC
few,.,TRBJ1-6,TRBV7-9,CASSLLGARNSPLHF,TGTGCCAGCAGCTTACTGGGGGCCAGGAATTCACCCCTCCACTTT
.,.,TRBJ2-5,TRBV19,CASSILPGLGQETQYF,TGTGCCAGTAGTATCCTTCCGGGTTTGGGCCAAGAGACCCAGTACTTC
.,.,TRBJ1-4,TRBV5-8,CASSSEGRSEKLFF,TGTGCCAGCAGCTCGGAGGGACGGAGTGAAAAACTGTTTTTT
.,TRBD1,TRBJ1-1,TRBV11-2,CASSTRTGRDNEAFF,TGTGCCAGCAGCACTCGGACAGGGAGGGATAATGAAGCTTTCTTT
once,TRBD1,TRBJ1-2,TRBV5-1,CASSLGQGLYGYTF,TGCGCCAGCAGCTTAGGACAGGGTCTGTACGGCTACACCTTC
once,.,TRBJ1-5,TRBV24-1,CATSDPMKDSPRNQPQHF,TGTGCCACCAGTGATCCTATGAAGGACTCACCTCGTAATCAGCCCCAGCATTTT
few,TRBD1,TRBJ2-7,TRBV7-9,CASSLGQGAYEQYF,TGTGCCAGCAGCTTAGGACAGGGGGCCTACGAGCAGTACTTC
.,.,TRBJ1-1,TRBV28,CASKPDSPEAFF,TGTGCCAGCAAACCGGACAGTCCTGAAGCTTTCTTT
.,.,TRBJ1-4,TRBV19,CASSGRDEKLFF,TGTGCCAGTAGTGGCAGGGATGAAAAACTGTTTTTT
.,.,TRBJ2-7,TRBV5-6,CASSLREPYEQYF,TGTGCCAGCAGCTTACGGGAACCCTACGAGCAGTACTTC
.,TRBD1,TRBJ1-2,TRBV6-4,CASSPTGGDGYTF,TGTGCCAGCAGTCCGACAGGGGGCGATGGCTACACCTTC